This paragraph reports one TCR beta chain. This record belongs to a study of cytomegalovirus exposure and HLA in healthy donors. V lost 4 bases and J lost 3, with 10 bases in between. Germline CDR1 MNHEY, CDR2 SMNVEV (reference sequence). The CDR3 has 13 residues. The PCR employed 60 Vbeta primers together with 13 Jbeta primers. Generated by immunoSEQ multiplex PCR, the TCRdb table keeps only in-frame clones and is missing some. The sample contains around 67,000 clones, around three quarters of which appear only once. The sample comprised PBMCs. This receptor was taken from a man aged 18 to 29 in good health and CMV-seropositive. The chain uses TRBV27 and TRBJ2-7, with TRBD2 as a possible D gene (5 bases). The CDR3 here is CASSSASGYEQYF. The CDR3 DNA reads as TGTGCCAGCAGTTCGGCCAGCGGCTACGAGCAGTACTTC.